The rows below give T cell receptor beta chains drawn from one sample of a study of shared clonotypes between healthy human individuals. Assay used: immunoSEQ multiplex PCR; TCRdb lists only in-frame clones, some missing. Of some 1.4 million clones listed, 95% to 97% are singletons. The specimen was naive CD4+ T cells sorted from blood. All receptors derive from a man under 40 in good health. Both conserved end residues are part of each CDR3. A D gene is named only where the DNA matches it firmly. The size field is filled for only some rows; it gives once, few, many or a size class.

length: 12; J: TRBJ2-7; V: TRBV28; size: -; D: -; CDR3: CASSLALYEQYF; DNA: TGTGCCAGCAGTTTGGCCCTTTACGAGCAGTACTTC
length: 16; J: TRBJ2-7; V: TRBV11-2; size: -; D: TRBD2; CDR3: CASSLDQAGNSYEQYF; DNA: TGTGCCAGCAGCTTAGACCAAGCGGGGAACTCCTACGAGCAGTACTTC
length: 15; J: TRBJ2-1; V: TRBV15; size: -; D: -; CDR3: CATNSWTVGHNEQFF; DNA: TGTGCCACCAACTCTTGGACAGTGGGACACAATGAGCAGTTCTTC
length: 14; J: TRBJ2-3; V: TRBV23-1; size: -; D: -; CDR3: CASSLSGVEDTQYF; DNA: TGCGCCAGCAGTCTGTCCGGGGTAGAAGATACGCAGTATTTT
length: 10; J: TRBJ1-2; V: TRBV7-3; size: -; D: -; CDR3: CASSRECYTF; DNA: TGTGCCAGCAGCCGGGAGTGCTACACCTTC
length: 13; J: TRBJ2-7; V: TRBV15; size: -; D: -; CDR3: CATSRDKRYEQYF; DNA: TGTGCCACCAGCAGAGATAAGCGCTACGAGCAGTACTTC
length: 15; J: TRBJ2-1; V: TRBV5-1; size: few; D: TRBD1; CDR3: CASSPGQVQDNEQFF; DNA: TGCGCCAGCAGCCCCGGACAGGTCCAAGACAATGAGCAGTTCTTC
length: 15; J: TRBJ1-2; V: TRBV9; size: -; D: TRBD1; CDR3: CASSPRGDRSYGYTF; DNA: TGTGCCAGCAGCCCTAGGGGGGACAGAAGTTATGGCTACACCTTC
length: 13; J: TRBJ1-1; V: TRBV10-3; size: -; D: -; CDR3: CAISALRGAEAFF; DNA: TGTGCCATCAGTGCTCTCCGGGGGGCTGAAGCTTTCTTT
length: 15; J: TRBJ2-6; V: TRBV9; size: few; D: -; CDR3: CASSVVSSGANVLTF; DNA: TGTGCCAGCAGCGTAGTCAGCTCTGGGGCCAACGTCCTGACTTTC
length: 14; J: TRBJ2-1; V: TRBV5-4; size: -; D: TRBD2; CDR3: CASTRTSGSPEQFF; DNA: TGTGCCAGCACAAGGACTAGCGGGAGCCCAGAGCAGTTCTTC
length: 13; J: TRBJ2-2; V: TRBV19; size: -; D: -; CDR3: CASSILTTGELFF; DNA: TGTGCCAGTAGTATTTTAACCACCGGGGAGCTGTTTTTT
length: 13; J: TRBJ2-2; V: TRBV9; size: -; D: -; CDR3: CASSVDGHRGAFF; DNA: TGTGCCAGCAGCGTAGACGGGCACCGGGGAGCGTTTTTT
length: 16; J: TRBJ2-5; V: TRBV19; size: -; D: TRBD1; CDR3: CASSIDGTGAQETQYF; DNA: TGTGCCAGTAGTATAGATGGGACAGGGGCTCAAGAGACCCAGTACTTC
length: 14; J: TRBJ2-7; V: TRBV10-3; size: -; D: -; CDR3: CAINLSGRRYEQYF; DNA: TGTGCCATCAACTTAAGCGGAAGACGCTACGAGCAGTACTTC
length: 16; J: TRBJ1-5; V: TRBV7-9; size: -; D: -; CDR3: CASSSWTAGGNQPQHF; DNA: TGTGCCAGCAGCTCATGGACCGCAGGGGGCAATCAGCCCCAGCATTTT
length: 15; J: TRBJ2-7; V: TRBV10-3; size: -; D: TRBD2; CDR3: CAIRAGTSGMVEQYF; DNA: TGTGCCATCAGGGCTGGGACTAGCGGGATGGTGGAGCAGTACTTC
length: 13; J: TRBJ2-3; V: TRBV10-3; size: -; D: -; CDR3: CAMGVNPTDTQYF; DNA: TGTGCCATGGGAGTAAACCCCACAGATACGCAGTATTTT
length: 13; J: TRBJ2-3; V: TRBV28; size: -; D: TRBD2; CDR3: CASTGLAIDTQYF; DNA: TGTGCCAGCACCGGACTAGCAATAGATACGCAGTATTTT
length: 18; J: TRBJ2-1; V: TRBV27; size: -; D: TRBD2; CDR3: CASSLLPRLAGGWNEQFF; DNA: TGTGCCAGCAGTTTATTACCCAGACTAGCGGGAGGCTGGAATGAGCAGTTCTTC
length: 16; J: TRBJ1-2; V: TRBV7-9; size: -; D: -; CDR3: CASSPSGSRGTYGYTF; DNA: TGTGCCAGCAGCCCCTCCGGCAGCAGGGGCACCTATGGCTACACCTTC
length: 12; J: TRBJ1-2; V: TRBV9; size: -; D: TRBD1; CDR3: CASSTRQGIYTF; DNA: TGTGCCAGCAGCACTAGACAGGGCATCTACACCTTC
length: 13; J: TRBJ2-7; V: TRBV2; size: -; D: TRBD1; CDR3: CASSDDRVDEQYF; DNA: TGTGCCAGCAGTGACGACAGGGTCGACGAGCAGTACTTC
length: 13; J: TRBJ2-7; V: TRBV4-1; size: -; D: -; CDR3: CASSHVQTYEQYF; DNA: TGCGCCAGCAGCCACGTACAGACCTACGAGCAGTACTTC
length: 13; J: TRBJ2-5; V: TRBV29-1; size: -; D: -; CDR3: CSVGETVGETQYF; DNA: TGCAGCGTTGGGGAGACGGTGGGCGAGACCCAGTACTTC
length: 14; J: TRBJ2-5; V: TRBV5-4; size: -; D: -; CDR3: CASSQQEPQETQYF; DNA: TGTGCCAGCAGCCAACAGGAGCCCCAAGAGACCCAGTACTTC
length: 18; J: TRBJ2-6; V: TRBV29-1; size: -; D: -; CDR3: CSVGRGVSQSSGANVLTF; DNA: TGCAGCGTTGGACGTGGGGTGTCCCAAAGCTCTGGGGCCAACGTCCTGACTTTC
length: 14; J: TRBJ2-6; V: TRBV19; size: -; D: -; CDR3: CASRSYSGANVLTF; DNA: TGTGCCAGTAGGTCATACTCTGGGGCCAACGTCCTGACTTTC
length: 15; J: TRBJ2-7; V: TRBV7-6; size: -; D: TRBD1; CDR3: CASSLVGQGAGEQYF; DNA: TGTGCCAGCAGCTTAGTCGGTCAGGGGGCGGGGGAGCAGTACTTC
length: 15; J: TRBJ2-2; V: TRBV7-6; size: -; D: -; CDR3: CASSLEFHSPGELFF; DNA: TGTGCCAGCAGCTTAGAGTTTCACTCCCCCGGGGAGCTGTTTTTT
length: 14; J: TRBJ2-3; V: TRBV5-1; size: -; D: -; CDR3: CASSPDRFTDTQYF; DNA: TGCGCCAGCAGCCCGGACAGATTCACAGATACGCAGTATTTT
length: 15; J: TRBJ2-1; V: TRBV5-1; size: -; D: -; CDR3: CASSFARGSYNEQFF; DNA: TGCGCCAGCAGCTTCGCTAGGGGGTCCTACAATGAGCAGTTCTTC
length: 16; J: TRBJ2-7; V: TRBV4-1; size: once; D: TRBD2; CDR3: CASSQGELAGGYEQYF; DNA: TGCGCCAGCAGCCAAGGGGAGCTAGCGGGGGGCTACGAGCAGTACTTC
length: 15; J: TRBJ1-5; V: TRBV19; size: -; D: -; CDR3: CASSRGIRSNQPQHF; DNA: TGTGCCAGCTCGAGGGGAATCAGAAGCAATCAGCCCCAGCATTTT
length: 13; J: TRBJ2-7; V: TRBV2; size: -; D: -; CDR3: CASSAGAAYEQYF; DNA: TGTGCCAGCAGTGCCGGAGCGGCTTACGAGCAGTACTTC
length: 15; J: TRBJ2-5; V: TRBV5-4; size: -; D: -; CDR3: CASSLDGVRTETQYF; DNA: TGTGCCAGCAGCTTGGATGGGGTAAGGACGGAGACCCAGTACTTC
length: 15; J: TRBJ1-2; V: TRBV15; size: -; D: TRBD1; CDR3: CATSSDTGGAKGYTF; DNA: TGTGCCACCAGCAGCGACACAGGGGGCGCTAAGGGCTACACCTTC
length: 16; J: TRBJ1-3; V: TRBV5-4; size: -; D: TRBD1; CDR3: CASSLAFGQGADTIYF; DNA: TGTGCCAGCAGCTTGGCTTTTGGACAGGGGGCAGACACCATATATTTT
length: 18; J: TRBJ2-2; V: TRBV9; size: once; D: TRBD2; CDR3: CASSGRSRAGVSTGELFF; DNA: TGTGCCAGCAGCGGACGTAGCAGAGCGGGAGTTTCTACCGGGGAGCTGTTTTTT